The T cell receptor (beta chain) described here comes from a study of control samples from healthy donors and cancer patients. Assay used: immunoSEQ multiplex PCR; TCRdb lists only in-frame clones, some missing. The sample comprises 150,000 to 200,000 clones, about nine tenths of which are singletons, and about 2.1% rests with the top ten. J was trimmed by 1 base and V by 0 bases; bases with no gene match: 3. The length of the CDR3 is 16 residues. Germline CDR1 and CDR2: LNHNV and YYDKDF (reference sequence). What was sequenced was blood. This sequence was found in a woman between 40 and 50 years old in good health. This chain joins TRBV15 and TRBJ2-3; TRBD2 aligns across 8 bases. Here the CDR3 reads CATSRDGRGGTDTQYF. The CDR3, as DNA: TGTGCCACCAGCAGAGACGGGCGGGGGGGCACAGATACGCAGTATTTT.